The clone carrying this T cell receptor (beta chain) was counted only a few times. Its target is not known. The germline V gene has CDR1 SQVTM and CDR2 ANQGSEA. There are 12 residues in the CDR3. Between the trimmed V and J ends, which lost 7 bases and 1 base, there was a span of 7 bases. Time point of the sample: patch test 1, 2 weeks after DPC sensitization. Stated treatment: therapeutic diphenylcyclopropenone sensitization with weekly scalp DPC. The sample belongs to a study of human T cells and chemical hapten exposure. Across the study: Weekly administration of diphenylcyclopropenone to the scalp of patients continued throughout the roughly 24-week study. The study's findings and limits: Alopecia in the donors means their immune response may deviate from healthy people's. Compared with pre-sensitization or healthy control sets, expanded TCRs clustered more. Once DPC sensitization occurred, TCRs above 1 in 1000 frequency showed no change.

Each CDR3 protein gets one entry after TCRdb re-called the RACE reads with MiXCR. Among 180,000 or so distinct CDR3 sequences, 20% to 25% were seen once, and the ten largest hold over 6.5%. This material consisted of whole blood, taken in connection with sensitization to the hapten diphenylcyclopropenone (DPC). This chain uses TRBV29-1 with TRBJ2-2; D unresolved. This clonotype was sampled from a woman aged 45-59 years with alopecia areata. Some clones in this sample may be carry-over from other donors' samples. The CDR3 sequence: CSAAGNTGELFF. The CDR3 DNA follows: TGCAGCGCTGCAGGGAACACCGGGGAGCTGTTTTTT.